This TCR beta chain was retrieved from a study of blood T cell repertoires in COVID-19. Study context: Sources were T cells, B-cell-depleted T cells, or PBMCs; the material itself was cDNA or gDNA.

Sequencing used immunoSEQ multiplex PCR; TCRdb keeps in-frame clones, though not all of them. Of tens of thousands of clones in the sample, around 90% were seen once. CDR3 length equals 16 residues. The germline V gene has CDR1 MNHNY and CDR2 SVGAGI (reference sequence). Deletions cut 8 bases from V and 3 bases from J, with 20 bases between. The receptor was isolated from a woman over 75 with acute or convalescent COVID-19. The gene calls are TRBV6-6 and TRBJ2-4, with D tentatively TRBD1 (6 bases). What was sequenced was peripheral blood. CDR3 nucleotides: TGTGCCAGCTCCCCCGCAGGGGCTTCAGGCAAAAACATTCAGTACTTC. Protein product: CASSPAGASGKNIQYF.